This TCR beta chain originates from a study of CD8 T cell repertoires and HIV-1 epitope variants. Study background: Separate wells received one of Twenty-five Gag or Nef variant peptides. Controls included no peptide, Ebola AY9 epitope, and a CMV, EBV, flu pool. Enriched T cells were co-cultured with equal autologous T cell-negative cells.

Study-level results: Some ten antigen-specific TCR beta clonotypes were found; roughly six seemed cross-reactive to variants.

V gave up 3 bases and J gave up 4 bases; unmatched junction bases: 9. CDR1 is SGDLS, CDR2 YYNGEE, per germline. CDR3 length equals 15 residues. The table came from immunoSEQ multiplex PCR; TCRdb's copy has only in-frame clones and leaves some out. The sample records 80,000 to 95,000 clones, more than 65% being singletons. About this clone itself: As yet, its antigen is unknown.

This rearrangement joins TRBV9 to TRBJ2-7; 8 nucleotides align to TRBD1. Material for sequencing was uncultured baseline CD8+ T cells from peripheral blood mononuclear cells (PBMCs). The source of this sequence is a male donor with HIV. Here the CDR3 reads CASSATPDRAYEQYF. The CDR3 coding sequence is TGTGCCAGCAGCGCGACACCGGACAGGGCGTACGAGCAGTACTTC.